The entry that follows covers one TCR beta chain sequence. Its antigen is not known. This sample is part of a study of cytomegalovirus exposure and HLA in healthy donors. Study background: The Caucasian-associated ancestry cluster contained about four fifths of the approximately 420 genotyped donors.

Study results and caveats: Whilst most TCR sequences proved rare, a subset of public TCRs occurred across many donors. A link between a missense DCLRE1C variant and TCR beta V- and J-gene trimming emerged from a later analysis.

Amplification used 60 Vbeta primers and 13 Jbeta primers. The repertoire was sequenced with immunoSEQ multiplex PCR; TCRdb's copy has only in-frame clones and lacks some. The sample includes about 210,000 clones. The ends were cut back, 4 bases at V and 1 base at J, with 14 bases in the middle. Germline V gives CDR1 SGHRS, CDR2 YFSETQ. CDR3 length: 15 amino acids. The source of this sequence is a woman aged 25 to 39 in good health and CMV-seropositive. Sequencing was performed on PBMCs. The chain uses TRBV5-1 and TRBJ1-1; the D gene is possibly TRBD1 (6 bases). The CDR3 spells CASSNRTVTNTEAFF. CDR3 in DNA: TGCGCCAGCAGCAACCGGACAGTGACGAACACTGAAGCTTTCTTT.